A single sample is the source of the 19 T cell receptor beta chains below, sequenced in a study of graft-versus-host responses after intestinal transplantation. Only in-frame clones appear in the TCRdb table, and some are missing; sequencing was by immunoSEQ multiplex PCR. The repertoire holds about 100,000 clones, with 75% to 95% as singletons. The sequencing used PBMCs, collected just under 460 days after intestinal transplant. These receptors all come from a human patient who received an intestinal transplant, so some T cells may come from the graft donor.

V is TRBV6-5 and J is TRBJ2-1; TRBD2 matches 11 bases. CDR3 length equals 15 residues. V shed 6 bases and J 9 bases; nucleotides not matched to a gene: 10. Germline CDR1 MNHEY, CDR2 SVGAGI. DNA of the CDR3: TGTGCCAGCAGCGCCGGGACTAGCGGTGGGATTGAGCAGTTCTTC. Residues: CASSAGTSGGIEQFF.

This clone was counted between two and nine times. The V call is TRBV6-5, the J call TRBJ1-1, with D tentatively TRBD1 (5 bases). Trimming pared 2 bases from V and 2 bases from J, leaving 6 bases between. Germline V gives CDR1 MNHEY, CDR2 SVGAGI. The CDR3 has 13 residues. CDR3 amino acids: CASSYGGNTEAFF. The CDR3 DNA reads as TGTGCCAGCAGTTACGGGGGTAACACTGAAGCTTTCTTT.

The CDR3 DNA reads TGTGCCATCAGTGCCCCTCCTACCCTCGACAGGACGAACACTGAAGCTTTCTTT. It is translated as CAISAPPTLDRTNTEAFF. The chain combines TRBV10-3 with TRBJ1-1; D is perhaps TRBD1 (6 bases). CDR3 size: 18 residues. Germline loops: CDR1 ENHRY, CDR2 SYGVKD. With 4 bases removed from V and 1 base from J, the gap between germline ends came to 22 bases.

The chain combines TRBV19 with TRBJ2-5, with 9 bases identical to TRBD1. CDR3 length equals 16 residues. Germline V CDR1 and CDR2: LNHDA, SQIVND (reference sequence). Trimming cost V 5 bases and J 5 bases; bases outside gene matches: 12. The CDR3 DNA is TGTGCCAGTAGTGCCCCGAACAGGGGGCGTCAGGAGACCCAGTACTTC. Its protein product is CASSAPNRGRQETQYF. Full variable domain (remainder filled in from reference TRBV19 and TRBJ2-5): DGGITQSPKYLFRKEGQNVTLSCEQNLNHDAMYWYRQDPGQGLRLIYYSQIVNDFQKGDIAEGYSVSREKKESFPLTVTSAQKNPTAFYLCASSAPNRGRQETQYFGPGTRLLVL.

The V gene is TRBV5-6, the J gene TRBJ2-5; no firm D call. The J call may be incorrect, as the DNA end agrees better with TRBJ2-7. This CDR3 has 13 residues. Germline CDR1 and CDR2: SGHDT and YYEEEE. CDR3 nucleotides: TGTGCCAGCAGCTTGGAGGGTCGGTACGAGCAGTACTTC. It is translated as CASSLEGRYEQYF.

The chain couples TRBV6-5 to TRBJ2-7; D is uncertain. Deletions cut 2 bases from V and 0 bases from J, with 11 bases between. Germline CDR1 reads MNHEY; CDR2 reads SVGAGI. The length of the CDR3 is 15 residues. CDR3 DNA sequence: TGTGCCAGCAGTTACGAGCCCTCCAACTCCTACGAGCAGTACTTC. Encoded protein: CASSYEPSNSYEQYF.

The CDR3 loop is CASRPGPGHYGYTF. The CDR3 DNA reads TGTGCCAGCAGACCCGGACCAGGGCACTATGGCTACACCTTC. J is TRBJ1-2 and V is TRBV6-5; D is possibly TRBD1 (5 bases). The CDR3 is 14 residues long. Germline lookup yields CDR1 MNHEY and CDR2 SVGAGI. Trimming removed 6 bases from V and 3 bases from J, with 14 bases in between.

In its sample, this clone ranks as large. The chain recombines TRBV7-9 with TRBJ1-5, with 9 nucleotides matching TRBD1. V lost 5 bases, J lost 1 base, and 6 bases stayed unmatched. In germline, CDR1 is SEHNR, CDR2 FQNEAQ (reference sequence). The length of the CDR3 is 16 residues. DNA of the CDR3: TGTGCCAGCAGCCCGGGACAGGGTAAGAGCAATCAGCCCCAGCATTTT. It is translated as CASSPGQGKSNQPQHF.

The chain uses TRBV5-6 and TRBJ2-1, with D perhaps TRBD1 or TRBD2 (5 bases each). V dropped 0 bases and J dropped 6 bases, with 10 bases sitting between them. The germline gives CDR1 SGHDT, CDR2 YYEEEE. The CDR3 consists of 14 residues. The CDR3 protein is CASSLAGLPNEQFF. For the CDR3, the DNA is TGTGCCAGCAGCTTGGCGGGGCTCCCCAATGAGCAGTTCTTC.

V and J are TRBV5-1 and TRBJ1-2, with TRBD1 matching over 9 bases. CDR1 and CDR2 from the germline V gene are SGHRS and YFSETQ. This CDR3 region has 13 residues. V lost 3 bases and J lost 9; bases outside the gene matches: 6. CDR3 nucleotides: TGCGCCAGCAGCTCCACAGGGGGCTTGAGCTACACCTTC. This translates into CASSSTGGLSYTF.

The chain uses TRBV12-5 and TRBJ1-6; D is ambiguous. Germline V gives CDR1 LGHNT, CDR2 FRNRAP. The CDR3 has 14 amino acids. V was pared by 7 bases and J by 0 bases, with 7 bases between. CDR3 in amino acids: CASAWGSYNSPLHF. CDR3 bases: TGTGCTAGTGCTTGGGGCTCCTATAATTCACCCCTCCACTTT.

The chain recombines TRBV19 with TRBJ2-4; D may match TRBD1 or TRBD2 (5 bases each). Germline V gene sequence: CDR1 LNHDA, CDR2 SQIVND (reference sequence). The CDR3 is made up of 17 amino acids. The V end lost 0 bases, the J end lost 0 bases, and 12 bases lay between the germline ends. The CDR3 bases are TGTGCCAGTAGTATAGATCCAGGGACCCTAGCCAAAAACATTCAGTACTTC. This codes for CASSIDPGTLAKNIQYF.

The chain recombines TRBV7-9 with TRBJ2-5, with D maybe TRBD2 (6 bases). From germline, CDR1 is SEHNR and CDR2 FQNEAQ (reference sequence). V was cut by 6 bases and J by 0 bases, with 8 bases left in between. The CDR3 sequence is 13 residues long. The CDR3 region is CASRRDYQETQYF. CDR3 nucleotide sequence: TGTGCCAGCAGACGGGACTACCAAGAGACCCAGTACTTC. The full variable domain, in which reference TRBV7-9 and TRBJ2-5 provide the parts outside the CDR3, is DTGVSQNPRHKITKRGQNVTFRCDPISEHNRLYWYRQTLGQGPEFLTYFQNEAQLEKSRLLSDRFSAERPKGSFSTLEIQRTEQGDSAMYLCASRRDYQETQYFGPGTRLLVL.

CDR3 amino acids: CASSPSISYEQYF. The DNA for the CDR3 is TGTGCCAGCTCACCATCGATCTCCTACGAGCAGTACTTC. V usage is TRBV18 and J usage is TRBJ2-7; D uncertain. The CDR3 totals 13 residues. The germline V gene has CDR1 KGHSH and CDR2 LQKENI. V was trimmed by 2 bases and J by 0 bases, leaving 5 bases between them.

The rearrangement uses TRBV5-6 and TRBJ2-1; D uncertain. Trimming shortened V by 4 bases and J by 9 bases, and 8 bases separated the two germline ends. Germline V CDR1 and CDR2: SGHDT, YYEEEE. The CDR3 is 11 amino acids. This chain's CDR3 is CASSLGREQFF. The CDR3 nucleotides read TGTGCCAGCAGCCTAGGGCGTGAGCAGTTCTTC.

The genes are TRBV10-3 and TRBJ1-6; D is perhaps TRBD1 (5 bases). Germline V gene sequence: CDR1 ENHRY, CDR2 SYGVKD. V was pared by 0 bases and J by 5 bases, with 11 bases between. This CDR3 has 16 residues. The CDR3 DNA is TGTGCCATCAGTGAGTCGGACCCGGACAATAATTCACCCCTCCACTTT. The encoded protein is CAISESDPDNNSPLHF.

The V call is TRBV15, the J call TRBJ1-6; D call uncertain. Germline V gene lookup returns CDR1 LNHNV and CDR2 YYDKDF (reference sequence). The CDR3 runs to 15 residues. V shed 8 bases and J shed 0 bases, with 11 bases lying between them. The CDR3 protein is CATGEESSYNSPLHF. CDR3 DNA sequence: TGTGCCACCGGGGAGGAGAGCTCCTATAATTCACCCCTCCACTTT.

The chain links TRBV5-1 to TRBJ2-2, with 14 bases identical to TRBD2. This CDR3 region has 15 residues. The germline V gene has CDR1 SGHRS and CDR2 YFSETQ. V gave up 3 bases and J gave up 6 bases; unmatched junction bases: 1. Here the CDR3 DNA reads TGCGCCAGCAGCTCGGGACTAGCGGGGGCCGGGGAGCTGTTTTTT. Protein product: CASSSGLAGAGELFF.

This clone was picked up one time. The chain joins TRBV5-3 to TRBJ2-5; 8 positions agree with TRBD2. TRBV5-3 belongs to the ORF category, with a function that is uncertain. With V trimmed by 3 bases and J by 4 bases, 8 bases remained unmatched. The CDR3 length is 15 residues. The CDR3 protein is CARSSGTSPGETQYF. CDR3 nucleotides: TGTGCCAGAAGCTCCGGGACTAGTCCGGGAGAGACCCAGTACTTC.